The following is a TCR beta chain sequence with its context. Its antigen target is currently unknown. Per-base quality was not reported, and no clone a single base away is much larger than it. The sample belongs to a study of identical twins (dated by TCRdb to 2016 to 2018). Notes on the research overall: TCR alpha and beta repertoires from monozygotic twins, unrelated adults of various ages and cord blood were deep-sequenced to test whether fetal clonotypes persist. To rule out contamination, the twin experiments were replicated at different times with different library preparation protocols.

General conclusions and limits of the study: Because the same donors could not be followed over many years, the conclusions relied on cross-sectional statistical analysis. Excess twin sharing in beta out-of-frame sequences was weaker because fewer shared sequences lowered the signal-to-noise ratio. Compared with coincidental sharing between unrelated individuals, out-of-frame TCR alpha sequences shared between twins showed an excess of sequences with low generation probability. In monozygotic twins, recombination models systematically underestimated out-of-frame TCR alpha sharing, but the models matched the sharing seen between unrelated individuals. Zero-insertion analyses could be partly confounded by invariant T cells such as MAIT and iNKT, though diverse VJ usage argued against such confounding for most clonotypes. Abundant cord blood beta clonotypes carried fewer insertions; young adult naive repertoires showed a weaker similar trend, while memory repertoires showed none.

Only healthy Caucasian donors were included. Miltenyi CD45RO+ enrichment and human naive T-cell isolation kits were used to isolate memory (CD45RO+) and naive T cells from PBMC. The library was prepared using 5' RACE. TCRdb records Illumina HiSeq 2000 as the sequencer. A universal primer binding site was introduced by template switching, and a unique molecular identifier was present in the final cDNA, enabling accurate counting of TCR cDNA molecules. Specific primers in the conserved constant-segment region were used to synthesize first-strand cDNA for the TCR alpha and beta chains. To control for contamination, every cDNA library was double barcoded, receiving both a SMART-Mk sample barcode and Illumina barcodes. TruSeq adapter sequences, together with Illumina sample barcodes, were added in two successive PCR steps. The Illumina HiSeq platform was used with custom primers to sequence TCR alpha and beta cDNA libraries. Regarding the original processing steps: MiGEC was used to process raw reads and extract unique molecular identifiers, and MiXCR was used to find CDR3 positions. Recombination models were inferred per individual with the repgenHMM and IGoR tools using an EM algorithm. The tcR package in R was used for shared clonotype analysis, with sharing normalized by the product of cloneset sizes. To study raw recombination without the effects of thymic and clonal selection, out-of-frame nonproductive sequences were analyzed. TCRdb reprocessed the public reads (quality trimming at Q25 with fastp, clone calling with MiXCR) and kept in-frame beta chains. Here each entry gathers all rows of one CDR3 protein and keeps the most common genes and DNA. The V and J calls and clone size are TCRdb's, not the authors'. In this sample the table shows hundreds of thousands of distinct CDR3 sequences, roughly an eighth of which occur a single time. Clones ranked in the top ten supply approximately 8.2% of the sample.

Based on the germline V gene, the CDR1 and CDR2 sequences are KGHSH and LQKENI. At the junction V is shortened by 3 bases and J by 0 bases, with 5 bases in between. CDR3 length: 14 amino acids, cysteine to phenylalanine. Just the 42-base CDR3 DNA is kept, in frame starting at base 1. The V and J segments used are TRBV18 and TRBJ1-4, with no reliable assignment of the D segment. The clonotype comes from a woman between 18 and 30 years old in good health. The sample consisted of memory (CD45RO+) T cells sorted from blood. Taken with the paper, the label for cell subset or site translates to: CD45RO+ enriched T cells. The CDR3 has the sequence CASSPSATNEKLFF. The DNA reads TGTGCCAGCTCACCTAGTGCAACTAATGAAAAACTGTTTTTT.